This is a list of T cell receptor beta chains from one sample in a study of cytomegalovirus exposure and HLA in healthy donors. Generated by immunoSEQ multiplex PCR, the TCRdb table keeps only in-frame clones and is missing some. Of 170,000 or so clones in the sample, about 80% were seen once. Sequences were obtained from PBMCs. These receptors originate from a woman in her late teens or twenties in good health and CMV-seropositive. CDR3s include the opening cysteine and the closing phenylalanine or tryptophan. The D gene is left open where the match is weak. Some rows mark clone size as missing; the rest say once, few, many or name a class of expanded clone.

TRBJ1-4,TRBD1,-,TRBV28,TGTGCCAGCAGGACAGGGAACGAAAAACTGTTTTTT,CASRTGNEKLFF
TRBJ1-1,-,-,TRBV18,TGTGCCAGCTCACTCGGGGGTGCTGAGGTCGCTGAAGCTTTCTTT,CASSLGGAEVAEAFF
TRBJ2-7,-,-,TRBV6-1,TGTGCCAGCAGTGGGACAGCCGAGCAGTACTTC,CASSGTAEQYF
TRBJ1-2,-,-,TRBV11-3,TGTGCCAGCAGCTGGGGGGTAAGCGGCTACACCTTC,CASSWGVSGYTF
TRBJ2-3,TRBD1,-,TRBV25-1,TGTGCCAGCAGCGCGACAGGGCCCCTGGGAGATACGCAGTATTTT,CASSATGPLGDTQYF
TRBJ1-4,-,once,TRBV9,TGTGCCAGCAGCGTAGGGGCTGCTAATGAAAAACTGTTTTTT,CASSVGAANEKLFF
TRBJ2-1,-,-,TRBV15,TGTGCCACCGGGCAGACTAACAATGAGCAGTTCTTC,CATGQTNNEQFF
TRBJ1-4,-,-,TRBV5-4,TGTGCCACCGAGGGTCCGGGGTCAGACACCGATGTAAAACTGTTTTTT,CATEGPGSDTDVKLFF
TRBJ2-2,-,-,TRBV11-3,TGTGCCAGCAGCTTATCGGGTTCCGGGGAGCTGTTTTTT,CASSLSGSGELFF
TRBJ2-7,-,-,TRBV4-2,TGTGCCAGCAGCCAAGATTACCCGGGGGGCTCGTACGAGCAGTACTTC,CASSQDYPGGSYEQYF
TRBJ2-1,TRBD2,-,TRBV27,TGTGCCAGCAGTTTAGCGGGGGGGATTGACAATGAGCAGTTCTTC,CASSLAGGIDNEQFF
TRBJ2-3,TRBD2,-,TRBV6-1,TGTGCCAGCAGACTAGCGGGCGTAGATACGCAGTATTTT,CASRLAGVDTQYF
TRBJ2-3,TRBD2,-,TRBV19,TGTGCCAGTAGTACCGGACTAGCGGGGTCCTGGGGGTTTCCAGATACGCAGTATTTT,CASSTGLAGSWGFPDTQYF
TRBJ1-2,TRBD1,few,TRBV9,TGTGCCAGCAGCATCATGACAGGGGGCCCGGGTGAGGGCTACACCTTC,CASSIMTGGPGEGYTF
TRBJ1-3,-,-,TRBV15,TGTGCCACCTCTTTAAGGAGGGCCTTGTTGGGAAACACCATATATTTT,CATSLRRALLGNTIYF
TRBJ1-6,TRBD1,-,TRBV7-6,TGTGCCAGCAGCTTAGCGGAACCGGGACAGAGCTCCTATAATTCACCCCTCCACTTT,CASSLAEPGQSSYNSPLHF
TRBJ2-5,-,-,TRBV18,TGTGCCAGCTCACCACAAGCAGGATTACAAGAGACCCAGTACTTC,CASSPQAGLQETQYF
TRBJ1-4,-,-,TRBV6-5,TGTGCCAGCAGGCATGACCTGGCGGGAGGTGAAAAACTGTTTTTT,CASRHDLAGGEKLFF
TRBJ1-5,-,once,TRBV27,TGTGCCAGCAGTCCCCGGGTCCTAGCTAGCAATCAGCCCCAGCATTTT,CASSPRVLASNQPQHF
TRBJ2-3,-,-,TRBV15,TGTGCCACCCGCCTAGGCACAGATACGCAGTATTTT,CATRLGTDTQYF
TRBJ2-2,-,-,TRBV4-1,TGCGCCAGCAACCGACAGGTTTACACCGGGGAGCTGTTTTTT,CASNRQVYTGELFF
TRBJ1-3,-,-,TRBV19,TGTGCCAGTAGGGACGGACACTGGAGAAACACCATATATTTT,CASRDGHWRNTIYF
TRBJ1-2,-,-,TRBV27,TGTGCCAGCGGAGGATGGAGGCATGGCTACACCTTC,CASGGWRHGYTF
TRBJ1-5,TRBD1,-,TRBV7-3,TGTGCCAGCAGCGTTACAGGGGACCAGCCCCAGCATTTT,CASSVTGDQPQHF
TRBJ1-1,-,-,TRBV11-2,TGTGCCAGCAGCTTACAGGGAGGTGAAGCTTTCTTT,CASSLQGGEAFF
TRBJ2-1,TRBD1,-,TRBV4-1,TGCGCCAGCAGCCAAGAGGGACAGACCAATGAGCAGTTCTTC,CASSQEGQTNEQFF
TRBJ1-1,TRBD1,-,TRBV7-3,TGTGCCAGCAGCAAAGGACAGGGAAGAACTGAAGCTTTCTTT,CASSKGQGRTEAFF
TRBJ2-1,TRBD2,-,TRBV27,TGTGCCAGCAGCCCTACGCTAGCGGCCTCCTACAATGAGCAGTTCTTC,CASSPTLAASYNEQFF
TRBJ1-1,-,few,TRBV28,TGTGCCAGCAGGGGGGGGGATGGGTACACTGAAGCTTTCTTT,CASRGGDGYTEAFF
TRBJ1-2,TRBD1,-,TRBV6-5,TGTGCCAGCAGCCCCTTCTTGACAGGGGACGGCTACACCTTC,CASSPFLTGDGYTF
TRBJ2-6,-,-,TRBV19,TGTGCCAGTAGTTGGGGGGAGTTGGCCAACGTCCTGACTTTC,CASSWGELANVLTF
TRBJ2-7,-,-,TRBV4-2,TGTGCCAGCAGCCAAGATGCGGGAAGCCACGAGCAGTACTTC,CASSQDAGSHEQYF
TRBJ1-1,TRBD1,-,TRBV5-1,TGCGCCAGCAGCTTCAACAGGGGGAAGGGCACTGAAGCTTTCTTT,CASSFNRGKGTEAFF
TRBJ1-6,-,-,TRBV9,TGTGCCAGCCGTCAAGAGTCCTCACCCCTCCACTTT,CASRQESSPLHF
TRBJ2-1,-,-,TRBV5-4,TGTGCCAGCAACGGGGGTCTAGCTGCCAATGAGCAGTTCTTC,CASNGGLAANEQFF
TRBJ2-7,-,-,TRBV9,TGTGCCAGCAGCGTTTATAGCGGACCCTCCTACGAGCAGTACTTC,CASSVYSGPSYEQYF
TRBJ1-1,TRBD1,-,TRBV13,TGTGCCAGCTCCCGGACAGGGGGCATACCTGAAGCTTTCTTT,CASSRTGGIPEAFF
TRBJ2-7,-,-,TRBV5-1,TGCGCCAGCAGCCCCCACAGGGCGGACTACGAGCAGTACTTC,CASSPHRADYEQYF
TRBJ1-2,TRBD1,-,TRBV5-1,TGCGCCAGCAGCTGGGAACAGGGGGCTCGGGGCTACACCTTC,CASSWEQGARGYTF
TRBJ2-2,-,-,TRBV11-1,TGTGCCAGCAGCTTGAGGGTACTGGCCGGGGAGCTGTTTTTT,CASSLRVLAGELFF
TRBJ1-2,-,-,TRBV4-1,TGCGCCAGCAGCCAAGACACGGGTGGCTACACCTTC,CASSQDTGGYTF
TRBJ2-7,TRBD1,-,TRBV6-1,TGTGTCACCGAAGGGACAGCGACCCTATACGAGCAGTACTTC,CVTEGTATLYEQYF
TRBJ1-2,-,-,TRBV28,TGTGCCAGCAGTTTAATCATAGGGGGTGACTATGGCTACACCTTC,CASSLIIGGDYGYTF
TRBJ1-6,TRBD1,-,TRBV6-1,TGTGCCAGCAGCGCCCTTGGACAGGGCAATTCACCCCTCCACTTT,CASSALGQGNSPLHF
TRBJ1-4,-,-,TRBV28,TGTGCCAGCAAAGGGGATGAAAAACTGTTTTTT,CASKGDEKLFF
TRBJ1-1,-,-,TRBV5-1,TGCGCCAGCAGCTTGGAACAGGGTTCCTATCTTCGGGCTTTCTTT,CASSLEQGSYLRAFF
TRBJ1-5,-,-,TRBV6-5,TGTGCCAGCAGTTACTCCCGTCAGCAGCCCCAGCATTTT,CASSYSRQQPQHF
TRBJ1-5,-,-,TRBV11-1,TGTGCCAGCAGCAGGGACAACAATGGACAGCCCCAGCATTTT,CASSRDNNGQPQHF
TRBJ1-3,-,many,TRBV15,TGTGCCACCAGCAGAGGGGGGGCTGGAAACACCATATATTTT,CATSRGGAGNTIYF
TRBJ2-4,-,-,TRBV7-9,TGTGCCAGCAGCTTAGAACTGACTGGGAACATTCAGTACTTC,CASSLELTGNIQYF
TRBJ1-3,TRBD1,-,TRBV18,TGTGCCAGCTCACCCTACCTGGACAGGGGGCCTGGAAACACCATATATTTT,CASSPYLDRGPGNTIYF